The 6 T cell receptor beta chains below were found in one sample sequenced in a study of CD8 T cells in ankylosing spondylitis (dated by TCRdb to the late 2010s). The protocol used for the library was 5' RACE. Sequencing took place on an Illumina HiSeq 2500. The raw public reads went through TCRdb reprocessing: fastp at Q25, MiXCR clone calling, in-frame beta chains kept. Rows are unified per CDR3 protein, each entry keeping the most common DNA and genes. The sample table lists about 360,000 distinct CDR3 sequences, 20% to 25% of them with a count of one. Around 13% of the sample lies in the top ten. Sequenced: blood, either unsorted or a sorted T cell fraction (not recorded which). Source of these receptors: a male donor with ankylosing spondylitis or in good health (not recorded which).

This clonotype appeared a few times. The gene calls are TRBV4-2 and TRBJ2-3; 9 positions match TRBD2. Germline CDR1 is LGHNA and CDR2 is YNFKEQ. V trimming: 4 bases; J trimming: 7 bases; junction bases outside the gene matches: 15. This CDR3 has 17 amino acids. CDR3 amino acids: CASSPRSGGRGGNTQYF. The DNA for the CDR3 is TGTGCCAGCAGCCCGCGTAGCGGGGGCCGAGGTGGGAATACGCAGTATTTT.

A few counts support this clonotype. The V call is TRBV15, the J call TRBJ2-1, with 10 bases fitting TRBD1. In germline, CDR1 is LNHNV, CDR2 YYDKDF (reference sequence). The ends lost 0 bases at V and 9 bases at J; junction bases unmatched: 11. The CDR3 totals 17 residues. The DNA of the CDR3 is TGTGCCACCAGCAGAGATAATAAGGGACAGGGGTTGTTTGAGCAGTTCTTC. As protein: CATSRDNKGQGLFEQFF.

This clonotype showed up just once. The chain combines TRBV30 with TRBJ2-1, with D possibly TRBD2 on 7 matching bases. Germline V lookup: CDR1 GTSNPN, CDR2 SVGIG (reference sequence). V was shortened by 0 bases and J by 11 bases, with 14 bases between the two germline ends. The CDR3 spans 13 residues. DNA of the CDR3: TGTGCCTGGAGTGTACTCGTGGGGGGGCAGCAGTTCTTC. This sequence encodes CAWSVLVGGQQFF.

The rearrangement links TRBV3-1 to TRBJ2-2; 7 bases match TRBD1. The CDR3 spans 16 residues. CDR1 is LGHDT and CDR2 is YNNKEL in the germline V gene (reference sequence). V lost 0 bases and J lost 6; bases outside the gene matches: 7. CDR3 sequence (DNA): TGTGCCAGCAGCCAAGATCCGGGACAGAATCCCGGGGAGCTGTTTTTT. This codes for CASSQDPGQNPGELFF. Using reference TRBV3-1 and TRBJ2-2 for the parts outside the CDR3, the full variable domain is DTAVSQTPKYLVTQMGNDKSIKCEQNLGHDTMYWYKQDSKKFLKIMFSYNNKELIINETVPNRFSPKSPDKAHLNLHINSLELGDSAVYFCASSQDPGQNPGELFFGEGSRLTVL.

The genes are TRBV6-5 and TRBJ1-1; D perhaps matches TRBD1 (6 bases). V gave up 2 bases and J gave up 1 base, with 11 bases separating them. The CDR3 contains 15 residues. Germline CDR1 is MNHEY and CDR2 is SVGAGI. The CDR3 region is CASSYAGDKNTEAFF. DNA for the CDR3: TGTGCCAGCAGTTACGCCGGGGACAAGAACACTGAAGCTTTCTTT.

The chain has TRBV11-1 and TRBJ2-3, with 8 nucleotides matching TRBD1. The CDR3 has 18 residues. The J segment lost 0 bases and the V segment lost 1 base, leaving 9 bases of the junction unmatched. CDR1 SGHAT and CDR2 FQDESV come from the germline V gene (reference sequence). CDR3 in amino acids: CASSLVPGQALSTDTQYF. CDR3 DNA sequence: TGTGCCAGCAGCTTAGTACCGGGACAGGCACTAAGCACAGATACGCAGTATTTT.